Sequencing of this TCR beta chain was carried out in a study of T cell responses to AZD1222 COVID-19 vaccine. Sequencing used immunoSEQ multiplex PCR; TCRdb keeps in-frame clones, though not all of them. Found here are more than 140,000 clones, about 90% of them singletons; the top ten hold 5%. V was clipped by 4 bases and J by 4 bases; unmatched bases: 4. CDR3 size: 14 residues. The germline V gene has CDR1 SGHTA and CDR2 FQGNSA. The receptor was derived from an adult in good health. Sequenced here: peripheral blood, sampled on day 0 of AZD1222 vaccination. The chain recombines TRBV7-2 with TRBJ1-5; 7 bases map to TRBD1. CDR3 DNA sequence: TGTGCCAGCAGCTCATTGACAGGGAATCAGCCCCAGCATTTT. It specifies CASSSLTGNQPQHF. The variable domain in full, completed from reference TRBV7-2 and TRBJ1-5, reads GAGVSQSPSNKVTEKGKDVELRCDPISGHTALYWYRQSLGQGLEFLIYFQGNSAPDKSGLPSDRFSAERTGGSVSTLTIQRTQQEDSAVYLCASSSLTGNQPQHFGDGTRLSIL.